Listed below are T cell receptor beta chains from one sample, sequenced in a study of CD8 T cells in Susac syndrome. From the immunoSEQ multiplex PCR reads, TCRdb called clonotypes with MiXCR, one entry per CDR3 protein. The sample includes roughly 130,000 distinct CDR3 sequences, roughly 94% of them seen just once. The sequencing sample was made of CD4+ T cells from PBMCs. The receptor source for this set is a human donor with multiple sclerosis. CDR3s include the opening cysteine and the closing phenylalanine or tryptophan. Each record gives: clone size, J gene, CDR3 length, D gene, V gene, CDR3 protein, CDR3 DNA. The D gene is left open where the match is weak. Where a row states a size, it is once, few, many or the class of an expanded clone; other rows omit it.

clone_size: .; j_call: TRBJ2-3; cdr3_length: 16; d_call: .; v_call: TRBV5-1; cdr3_aa: CASSLASTASTDTQYF; cdr3_nt: TGCGCCAGCAGCTTGGCCTCGACAGCGAGCACAGATACGCAGTATTTT
clone_size: .; j_call: TRBJ2-1; cdr3_length: 15; d_call: .; v_call: TRBV4-3; cdr3_aa: CASSQELLSYNEQFF; cdr3_nt: TGCGCCAGCAGCCAAGAGCTGTTATCCTACAATGAGCAGTTCTTC
clone_size: .; j_call: TRBJ2-7; cdr3_length: 14; d_call: TRBD2; v_call: TRBV7-8; cdr3_aa: CASSADGRFYEQYF; cdr3_nt: TGTGCCAGCAGCGCGGACGGGAGGTTCTACGAGCAGTACTTC
clone_size: .; j_call: TRBJ2-1; cdr3_length: 17; d_call: TRBD2; v_call: TRBV27; cdr3_aa: CASSLFSTSGYNNEQFF; cdr3_nt: TGTGCCAGCAGTTTATTCTCCACTAGCGGCTACAACAATGAGCAGTTCTTC
clone_size: .; j_call: TRBJ1-5; cdr3_length: 16; d_call: TRBD1; v_call: TRBV6-2/TRBV6-3; cdr3_aa: CASSYSGTGVNQPQHF; cdr3_nt: TGTGCCAGCAGTTACTCAGGGACAGGGGTGAATCAGCCCCAGCATTTT
clone_size: .; j_call: TRBJ2-2; cdr3_length: 13; d_call: .; v_call: TRBV5-1; cdr3_aa: CASSLSQTGELFF; cdr3_nt: TGCGCCAGCAGCTTGTCGCAGACCGGGGAGCTGTTTTTT
clone_size: .; j_call: TRBJ1-2; cdr3_length: 17; d_call: TRBD1; v_call: TRBV3-1; cdr3_aa: CASSQDAGQGFRNGYTF; cdr3_nt: TGTGCCAGCAGCCAAGATGCTGGACAGGGATTTAGAAATGGCTACACCTTC
clone_size: .; j_call: TRBJ2-6; cdr3_length: 19; d_call: .; v_call: TRBV6-5; cdr3_aa: CASSYSMGTLSSGANVLTF; cdr3_nt: TGTGCCAGCAGTTACTCGATGGGGACCCTGAGCTCTGGGGCCAACGTCCTGACTTTC
clone_size: few; j_call: TRBJ1-1; cdr3_length: 13; d_call: TRBD1; v_call: TRBV18; cdr3_aa: CASSPGGNTEAFF; cdr3_nt: TGTGCCAGCTCCCCAGGGGGGAACACTGAAGCTTTCTTT
clone_size: .; j_call: TRBJ2-5; cdr3_length: 13; d_call: .; v_call: TRBV18; cdr3_aa: CASSQDLQETQYF; cdr3_nt: TGTGCCAGCTCACAAGACCTCCAAGAGACCCAGTACTTC
clone_size: .; j_call: TRBJ2-7; cdr3_length: 13; d_call: .; v_call: TRBV15; cdr3_aa: CATSRDSGYEQYF; cdr3_nt: TGTGCCACCAGCAGGGACAGTGGATACGAGCAGTACTTC
clone_size: .; j_call: TRBJ2-7; cdr3_length: 10; d_call: .; v_call: TRBV29-1; cdr3_aa: CSVRQREQYF; cdr3_nt: TGCAGCGTCAGACAGCGCGAGCAGTACTTC
clone_size: .; j_call: TRBJ1-2; cdr3_length: 16; d_call: .; v_call: TRBV14; cdr3_aa: CASSPGGGFESGGYTF; cdr3_nt: TGTGCCAGCAGCCCCGGAGGCGGCTTTGAATCGGGTGGCTACACCTTC
clone_size: .; j_call: TRBJ2-5; cdr3_length: 14; d_call: .; v_call: TRBV3-1; cdr3_aa: CASSQEGTQETQYF; cdr3_nt: TGTGCCAGCAGCCAAGAGGGAACTCAAGAGACCCAGTACTTC
clone_size: .; j_call: TRBJ1-1; cdr3_length: 15; d_call: TRBD1; v_call: TRBV11-3; cdr3_aa: CASSPPDRVNTEAFF; cdr3_nt: TGTGCCAGCAGCCCGCCCGACAGGGTGAACACTGAAGCTTTCTTT
clone_size: .; j_call: TRBJ2-7; cdr3_length: 12; d_call: .; v_call: TRBV3-1; cdr3_aa: CASSQDWVRQYF; cdr3_nt: TGTGCCAGCAGCCAAGATTGGGTGAGGCAGTACTTC
clone_size: few; j_call: TRBJ1-6; cdr3_length: 15; d_call: TRBD1; v_call: TRBV6-5; cdr3_aa: CASSYFDRGDSPLHF; cdr3_nt: TGTGCCAGCAGTTACTTCGACAGGGGGGATTCACCCCTCCACTTT
clone_size: .; j_call: TRBJ1-2; cdr3_length: 14; d_call: .; v_call: TRBV24-1; cdr3_aa: CATSDFSGLYGYTF; cdr3_nt: TGTGCCACCAGTGATTTTAGCGGACTCTATGGCTACACCTTC
clone_size: .; j_call: TRBJ1-1; cdr3_length: 14; d_call: .; v_call: TRBV6-5; cdr3_aa: CASKIQLLATEAFF; cdr3_nt: TGTGCCAGCAAAATACAGTTACTTGCCACTGAAGCTTTCTTT
clone_size: .; j_call: TRBJ1-1; cdr3_length: 14; d_call: .; v_call: TRBV4-2; cdr3_aa: CASSARSGRAEAFF; cdr3_nt: TGTGCCAGCAGCGCTCGATCAGGGAGGGCTGAAGCTTTCTTT
clone_size: .; j_call: TRBJ1-4; cdr3_length: 13; d_call: .; v_call: TRBV29-1; cdr3_aa: CSVADSYNEKLFF; cdr3_nt: TGCAGCGTTGCGGACAGCTATAATGAAAAACTGTTTTTT
clone_size: .; j_call: TRBJ1-5; cdr3_length: 13; d_call: .; v_call: TRBV6-2/TRBV6-3; cdr3_aa: CASSYQQNQPQHF; cdr3_nt: TGTGCCAGCAGTTACCAGCAGAACCAGCCCCAGCATTTT
clone_size: .; j_call: TRBJ2-3; cdr3_length: 11; d_call: .; v_call: TRBV6-6; cdr3_aa: CASSEKNTQYF; cdr3_nt: TGTGCCAGCAGTGAAAAGAATACGCAGTATTTT
clone_size: few; j_call: TRBJ2-3; cdr3_length: 15; d_call: .; v_call: TRBV11-2; cdr3_aa: CASSLALGNTDTQYF; cdr3_nt: TGTGCCAGCAGCTTAGCTCTAGGGAACACAGATACGCAGTATTTT